These 6 T cell receptor beta chains came from one sample sequenced in a study of graft-versus-host responses after intestinal transplantation (dated by TCRdb to 2020 to 2022). The library was prepared using the immunoSEQ multiplex PCR assay. The table comes from immuneACCESS by way of TCRdb, which keeps in-frame sequences with V and J called. Part of the clones is missing from these tables; in studies checked, under half for an unresolved V gene and the rest for unknown reasons. The sample data list tens of thousands of clones, and 40% to 50% of these were observed just once. The biggest ten clones account for approximately 1.6% of the sample. The time point tag for this specimen amounts to: cells obtained before transplantation from donor or recipient. In mixed lymphocyte reactions, some 200,000 CFSE-labeled pre-transplant responders were plated with some 200,000 irradiated violet-dye-labeled stimulators and cultured for about 6 days.

Sequencing was performed on alloreactive CD8+ T cells from a mixed lymphocyte reaction culture, taken before intestinal transplant. In the paper's terms, the cell subset or site label means: CFSE-low proliferating T cells sorted from roughly six-day pre-transplant mixed lymphocyte reaction (GvH or HvG direction). The receptor source for this set is a human patient who received an intestinal transplant.

The chain carries TRBV18 and TRBJ2-3; possibly TRBD2 for D (6 bases). V gave up 5 bases and J gave up 2 bases, with 11 bases separating them. This CDR3 spans 14 amino acids. The germline V gene encodes CDR1 KGHSH and CDR2 LQKENI. As DNA, the CDR3 is TGTGCCAGCTCATATAGCGGTGTCACAGATACGCAGTATTTT. Its translation is CASSYSGVTDTQYF. Looking up the rest from reference TRBV18 and TRBJ2-3 gives the full variable domain: NAGVMQNPRHLVRRRGQEARLRCSPMKGHSHVYWYRQLPEEGLKFMVYLQKENIIDESGMPKERFSAEFPKEGPSILRIQQVVRGDSAAYFCASSYSGVTDTQYFGPGTRLTVL.

This chain joins TRBV4-1 and TRBJ1-1; D is ambiguous. The V end was cut by 1 base, the J end by 0 bases, with 6 bases between. There are 14 residues in the CDR3. CDR1 is MGHRA, CDR2 YSYEKL, per germline. Here the CDR3 DNA reads TGCGCCAGCAGCCAAGGGGGAATGAACACTGAAGCTTTCTTT. It is translated as CASSQGGMNTEAFF.

This clone is medium-sized within its sample. This rearrangement joins TRBV19 to TRBJ2-7; D possibly matches TRBD1 or TRBD2 (6 bases each). This CDR3 has 14 residues. Deletions cut 6 bases from V and 8 bases from J, with 20 bases between. Germline CDR1 reads LNHDA; CDR2 reads SQIVND (reference sequence). The CDR3 is CASRNGGGALKQYF. CDR3 in DNA: TGTGCCAGTAGGAATGGAGGGGGAGCGCTCAAGCAGTACTTC.

This clone was seen only a few times. The chain uses TRBV11-2 and TRBJ1-3, with D unclear. CDR1 SGHAT and CDR2 FQNNGV come from the germline V gene. The CDR3 contains 16 residues. The ends were cut back, 7 bases at V and 3 bases at J, with 19 bases in the middle. The CDR3 DNA follows: TGTGCCAGCACCCACCCCGGGAGAGGGTTTGGAAACACCATATATTTT. As protein: CASTHPGRGFGNTIYF.

In its sample, this clone is medium-sized. This sequence joins TRBV7-3 and TRBJ1-1; tentative D call: TRBD1 (6 bases). CDR1 is SGHTA and CDR2 is FQGTGA in the germline V gene. Trimming took 2 bases from V and 2 from J, leaving 9 bases between them. The CDR3 totals 14 residues. CDR3 in amino acids: CASSLGTPNTEAFF. The CDR3 DNA is TGTGCCAGCAGCTTAGGGACACCTAACACTGAAGCTTTCTTT.

The chain is built from TRBV5-1 and TRBJ2-7, with D possibly being TRBD1 (6 bases). The V and J ends lost 0 bases and 5 bases respectively, with 9 bases between them. This CDR3 contains 13 residues. Germline V gene lookup returns CDR1 SGHRS and CDR2 YFSETQ. Written as DNA, the CDR3 is TGCGCCAGCAGCTTGGACAGGGTGCACGAGCAGTACTTC. It codes for CASSLDRVHEQYF.